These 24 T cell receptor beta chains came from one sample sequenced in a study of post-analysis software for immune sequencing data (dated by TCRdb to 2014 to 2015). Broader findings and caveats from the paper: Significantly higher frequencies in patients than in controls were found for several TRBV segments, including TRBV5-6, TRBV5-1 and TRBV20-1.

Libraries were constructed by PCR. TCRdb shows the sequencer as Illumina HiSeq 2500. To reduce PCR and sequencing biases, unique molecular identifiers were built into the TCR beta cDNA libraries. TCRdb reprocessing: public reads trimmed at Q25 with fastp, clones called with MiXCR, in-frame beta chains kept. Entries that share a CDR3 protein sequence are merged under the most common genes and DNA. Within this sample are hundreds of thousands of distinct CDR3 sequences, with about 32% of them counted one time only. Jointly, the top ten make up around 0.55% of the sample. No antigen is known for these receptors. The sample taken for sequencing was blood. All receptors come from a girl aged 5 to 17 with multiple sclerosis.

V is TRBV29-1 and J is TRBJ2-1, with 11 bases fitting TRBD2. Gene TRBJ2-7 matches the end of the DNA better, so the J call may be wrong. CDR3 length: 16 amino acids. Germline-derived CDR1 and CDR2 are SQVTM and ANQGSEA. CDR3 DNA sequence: TGCAGCGTTGGTCGACTAGCGGGATCTGGCTACAATGAGCAGTACTTC. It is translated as CSVGRLAGSGYNEQYF.

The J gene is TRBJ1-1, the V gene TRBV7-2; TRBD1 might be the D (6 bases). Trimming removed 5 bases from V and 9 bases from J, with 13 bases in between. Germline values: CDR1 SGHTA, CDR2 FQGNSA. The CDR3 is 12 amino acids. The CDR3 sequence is CASSPQGIKAFF. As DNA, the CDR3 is TGTGCCAGCAGCCCGCAGGGGATTAAAGCTTTCTTT.

The CDR3 sequence: CASSGLARGNQETQYF. The CDR3, as DNA: TGTGCCAGCAGTGGCCTCGCGCGGGGGAACCAAGAGACCCAGTACTTC. The V call is TRBV6-6, the J call TRBJ2-5; TRBD2 matches at 7 bases. Trimming removed 5 bases from V and 0 bases from J; junction bases left unmatched: 9. The CDR3 totals 16 residues. CDR1 MNHNY and CDR2 SVGAGI come from the germline V gene (reference sequence).

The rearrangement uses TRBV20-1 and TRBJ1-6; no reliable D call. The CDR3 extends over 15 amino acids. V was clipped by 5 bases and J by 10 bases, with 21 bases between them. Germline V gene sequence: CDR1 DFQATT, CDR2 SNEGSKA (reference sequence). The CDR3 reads CSAGPRLSPGSPLHF. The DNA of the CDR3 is TGCAGTGCTGGTCCTAGACTATCCCCTGGGTCACCCCTCCACTTT.

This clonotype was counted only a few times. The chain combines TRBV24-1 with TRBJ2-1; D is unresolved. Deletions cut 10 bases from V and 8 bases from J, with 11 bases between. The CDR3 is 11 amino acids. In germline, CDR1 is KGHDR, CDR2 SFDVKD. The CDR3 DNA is TGTGCCACGAGAGGAACGGATGAGCAGTTCTTC. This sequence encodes CATRGTDEQFF.

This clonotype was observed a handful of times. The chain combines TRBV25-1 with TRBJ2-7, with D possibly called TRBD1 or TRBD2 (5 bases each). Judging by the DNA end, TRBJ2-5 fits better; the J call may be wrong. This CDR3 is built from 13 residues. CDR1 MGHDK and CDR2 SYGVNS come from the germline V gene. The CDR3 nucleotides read TGTGCCAGCAGTGATTGGGGACGGGAGACCCAGTACTTC. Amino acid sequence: CASSDWGRETQYF.

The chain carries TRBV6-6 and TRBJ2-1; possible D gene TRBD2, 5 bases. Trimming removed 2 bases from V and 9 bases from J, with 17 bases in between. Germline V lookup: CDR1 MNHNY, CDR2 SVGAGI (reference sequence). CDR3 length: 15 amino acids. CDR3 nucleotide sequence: TGTGCCAGCAGTTACACACACACTAGGCCTTCTGAGCAGTTCTTC. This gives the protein CASSYTHTRPSEQFF.

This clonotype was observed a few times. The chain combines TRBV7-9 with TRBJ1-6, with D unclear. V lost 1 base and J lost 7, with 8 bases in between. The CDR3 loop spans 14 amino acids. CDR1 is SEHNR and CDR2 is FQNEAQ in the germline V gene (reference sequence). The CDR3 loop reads CASSLVLGNSPLHF. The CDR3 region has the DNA TGTGCCAGCAGCTTAGTCCTGGGGAATTCACCCCTCCACTTT.

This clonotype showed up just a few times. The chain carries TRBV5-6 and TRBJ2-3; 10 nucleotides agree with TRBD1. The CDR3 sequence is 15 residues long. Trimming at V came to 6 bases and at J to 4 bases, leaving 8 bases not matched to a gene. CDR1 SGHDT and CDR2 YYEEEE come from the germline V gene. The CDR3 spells CASTEDRGPPDTQYF. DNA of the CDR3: TGTGCCAGCACAGAAGACAGGGGGCCCCCAGATACGCAGTATTTT.

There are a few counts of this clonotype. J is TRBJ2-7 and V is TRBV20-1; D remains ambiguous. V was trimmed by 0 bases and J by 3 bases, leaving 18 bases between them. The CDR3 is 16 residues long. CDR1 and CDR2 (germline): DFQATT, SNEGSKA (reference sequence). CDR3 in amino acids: CSARDSDTHENYEQYF. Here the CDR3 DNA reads TGCAGTGCTAGAGATTCAGACACCCACGAAAACTACGAGCAGTACTTC.

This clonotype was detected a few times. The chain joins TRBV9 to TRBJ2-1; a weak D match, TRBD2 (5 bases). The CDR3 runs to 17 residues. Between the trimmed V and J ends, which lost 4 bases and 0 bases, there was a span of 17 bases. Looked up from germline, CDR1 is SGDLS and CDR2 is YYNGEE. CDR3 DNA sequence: TGTGCCAGCAGCTTCCGCGGCGGGTCGAGCTCCTACAATGAGCAGTTCTTC. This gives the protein CASSFRGGSSSYNEQFF.

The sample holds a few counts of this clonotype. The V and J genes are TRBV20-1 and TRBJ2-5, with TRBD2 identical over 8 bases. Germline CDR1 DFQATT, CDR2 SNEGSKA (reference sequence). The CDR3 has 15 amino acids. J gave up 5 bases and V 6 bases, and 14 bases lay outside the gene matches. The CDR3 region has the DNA TGCAGTGCCTATGTGGTAGCGGGATTGGGGGAGACCCAGTACTTC. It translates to CSAYVVAGLGETQYF.

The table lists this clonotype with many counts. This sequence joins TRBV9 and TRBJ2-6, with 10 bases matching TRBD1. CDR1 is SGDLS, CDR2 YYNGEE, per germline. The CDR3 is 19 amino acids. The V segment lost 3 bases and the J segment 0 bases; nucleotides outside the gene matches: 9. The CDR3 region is CASSATGTGDFSGANVLTF. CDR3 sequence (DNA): TGTGCCAGCAGCGCTACCGGGACAGGGGACTTCTCTGGGGCCAACGTCCTGACTTTC.

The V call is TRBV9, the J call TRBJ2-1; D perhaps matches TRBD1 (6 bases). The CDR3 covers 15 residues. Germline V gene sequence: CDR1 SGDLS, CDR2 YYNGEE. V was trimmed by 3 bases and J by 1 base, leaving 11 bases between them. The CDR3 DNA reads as TGTGCCAGCAGCGCCGGGACAAAGTCCTACAATGAGCAGTTCTTC. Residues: CASSAGTKSYNEQFF.

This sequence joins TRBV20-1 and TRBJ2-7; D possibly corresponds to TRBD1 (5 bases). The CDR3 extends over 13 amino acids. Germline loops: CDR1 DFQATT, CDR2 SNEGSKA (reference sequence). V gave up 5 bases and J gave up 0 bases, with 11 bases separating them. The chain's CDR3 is CSAFDSRSYEQYF. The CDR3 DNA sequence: TGCAGTGCTTTCGACAGTCGCTCCTACGAGCAGTACTTC.

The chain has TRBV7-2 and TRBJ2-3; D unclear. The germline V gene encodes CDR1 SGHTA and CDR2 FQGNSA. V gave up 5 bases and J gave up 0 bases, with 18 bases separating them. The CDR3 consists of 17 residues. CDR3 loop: CASSPILPEMSTDTQYF. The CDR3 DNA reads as TGTGCCAGCAGCCCTATCCTTCCGGAAATGAGCACAGATACGCAGTATTTT.

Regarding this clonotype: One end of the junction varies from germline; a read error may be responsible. CDR3 coding DNA: TGTGCCGGCAGAGCCTCTCGGGGTGAAGATGGCTACACCTTC. This codes for CAGRASRGEDGYTF. This sequence joins TRBV2 and TRBJ1-2; D uncertain. CDR3 length equals 14 residues. Germline CDR1 and CDR2: SNHLY and FYNNEI. The variable domain in full, with the rest retrieved from reference TRBV2 and TRBJ1-2, is EPEVTQTPSHQVTQMGQEVILRCVPISNHLYFYWYRQILGQKVEFLVSFYNNEISEKSEIFDDQFSVERPDGSNFTLKIRSTKLEDSAMYFCAGRASRGEDGYTFGSGTRLTVV.

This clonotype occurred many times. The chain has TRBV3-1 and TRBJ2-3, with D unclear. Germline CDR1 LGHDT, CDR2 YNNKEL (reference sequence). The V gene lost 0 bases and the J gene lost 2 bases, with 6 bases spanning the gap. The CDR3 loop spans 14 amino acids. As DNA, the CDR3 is TGTGCCAGCAGCCAAGATTTAGCCACAGATACGCAGTATTTT. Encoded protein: CASSQDLATDTQYF.

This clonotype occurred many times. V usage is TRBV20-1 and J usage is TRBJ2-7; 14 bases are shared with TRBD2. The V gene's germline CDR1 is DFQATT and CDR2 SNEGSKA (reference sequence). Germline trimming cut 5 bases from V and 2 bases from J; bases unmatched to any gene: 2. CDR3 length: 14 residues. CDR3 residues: CSAGGLAGAYEQYF. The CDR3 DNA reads TGCAGTGCTGGGGGACTAGCGGGAGCCTACGAGCAGTACTTC.

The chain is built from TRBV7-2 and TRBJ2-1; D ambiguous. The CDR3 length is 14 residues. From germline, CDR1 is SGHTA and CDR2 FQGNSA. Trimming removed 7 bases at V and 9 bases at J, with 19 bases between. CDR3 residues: CASNLGPASIEQFF. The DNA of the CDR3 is TGTGCCAGCAACCTCGGACCAGCCTCTATTGAGCAGTTCTTC.

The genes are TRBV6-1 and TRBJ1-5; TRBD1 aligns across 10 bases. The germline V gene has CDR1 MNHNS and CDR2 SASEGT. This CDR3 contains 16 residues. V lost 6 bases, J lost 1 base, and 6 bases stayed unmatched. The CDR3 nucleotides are TGTGCCAGCAGCTTGACAGGGGGCTCGAGCAATCAGCCCCAGCATTTT. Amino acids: CASSLTGGSSNQPQHF.

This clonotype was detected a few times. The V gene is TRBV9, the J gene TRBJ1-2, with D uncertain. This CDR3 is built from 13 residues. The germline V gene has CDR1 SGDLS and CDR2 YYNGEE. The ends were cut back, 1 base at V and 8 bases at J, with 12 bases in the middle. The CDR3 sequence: CASSVFPTDGYTF. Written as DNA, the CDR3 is TGTGCCAGCAGCGTATTCCCGACCGACGGCTACACCTTC.

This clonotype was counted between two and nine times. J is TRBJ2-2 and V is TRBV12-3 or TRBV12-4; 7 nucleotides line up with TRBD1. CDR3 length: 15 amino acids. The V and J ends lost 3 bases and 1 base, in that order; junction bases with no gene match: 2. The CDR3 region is CASSLRQGNTGELFF. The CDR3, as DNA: TGTGCCAGCAGTTTGAGACAGGGGAACACCGGGGAGCTGTTTTTT.

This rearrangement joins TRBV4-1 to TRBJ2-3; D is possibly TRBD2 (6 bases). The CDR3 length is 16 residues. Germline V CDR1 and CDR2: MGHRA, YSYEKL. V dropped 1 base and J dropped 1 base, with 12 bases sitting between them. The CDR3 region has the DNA TGCGCCAGCAGCCAAGGGGGGGACCTAGGCACAGATACGCAGTATTTT. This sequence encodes CASSQGGDLGTDTQYF.